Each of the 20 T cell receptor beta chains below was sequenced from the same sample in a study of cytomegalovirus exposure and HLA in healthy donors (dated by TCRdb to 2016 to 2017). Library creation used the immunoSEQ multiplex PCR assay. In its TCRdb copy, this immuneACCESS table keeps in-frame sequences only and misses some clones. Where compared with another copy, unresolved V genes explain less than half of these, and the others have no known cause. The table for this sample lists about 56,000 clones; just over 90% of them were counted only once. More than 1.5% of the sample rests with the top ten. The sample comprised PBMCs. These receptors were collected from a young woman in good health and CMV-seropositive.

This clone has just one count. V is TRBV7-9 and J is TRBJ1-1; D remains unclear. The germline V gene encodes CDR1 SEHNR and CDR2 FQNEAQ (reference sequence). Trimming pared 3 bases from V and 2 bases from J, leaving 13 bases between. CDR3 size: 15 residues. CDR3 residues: CASSFPMGFNTEAFF. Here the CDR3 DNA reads TGTGCCAGCAGCTTCCCAATGGGCTTTAACACTGAAGCTTTCTTT.

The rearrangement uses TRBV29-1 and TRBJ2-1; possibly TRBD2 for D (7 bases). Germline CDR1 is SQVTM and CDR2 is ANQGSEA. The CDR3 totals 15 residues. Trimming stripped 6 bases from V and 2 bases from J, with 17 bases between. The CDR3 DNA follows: TGCAGCGTGGTCGGAGGGGGACTACCCTACAATGAGCAGTTCTTC. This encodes CSVVGGGLPYNEQFF.

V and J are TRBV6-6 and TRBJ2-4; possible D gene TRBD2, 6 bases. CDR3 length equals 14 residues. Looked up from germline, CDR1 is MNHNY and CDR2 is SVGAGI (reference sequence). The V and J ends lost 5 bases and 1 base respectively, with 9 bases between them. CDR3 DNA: TGTGCCAGCAGTCGTGGGGGGGCCAAAAACATTCAGTACTTC. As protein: CASSRGGAKNIQYF.

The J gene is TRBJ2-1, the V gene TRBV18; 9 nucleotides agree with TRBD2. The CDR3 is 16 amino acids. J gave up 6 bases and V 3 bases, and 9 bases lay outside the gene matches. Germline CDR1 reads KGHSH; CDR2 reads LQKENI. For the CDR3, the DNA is TGTGCCAGCTCACCCCTTGGAGCGGGGGGCCCCAATGAGCAGTTCTTC. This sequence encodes CASSPLGAGGPNEQFF.

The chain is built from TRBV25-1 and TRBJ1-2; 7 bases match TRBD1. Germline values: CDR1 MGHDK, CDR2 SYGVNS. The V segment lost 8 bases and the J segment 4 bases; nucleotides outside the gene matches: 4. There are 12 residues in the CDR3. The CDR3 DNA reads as TGTGCCAGCGCCGGACAGGTCTATGGCTACACCTTC. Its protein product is CASAGQVYGYTF.

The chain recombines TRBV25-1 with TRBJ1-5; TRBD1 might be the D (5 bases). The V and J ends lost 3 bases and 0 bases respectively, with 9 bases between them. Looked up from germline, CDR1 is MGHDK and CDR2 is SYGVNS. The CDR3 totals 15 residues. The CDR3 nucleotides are TGTGCCAGCAGTGAGTCGACAGATAGCAATCAGCCCCAGCATTTT. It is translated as CASSESTDSNQPQHF.

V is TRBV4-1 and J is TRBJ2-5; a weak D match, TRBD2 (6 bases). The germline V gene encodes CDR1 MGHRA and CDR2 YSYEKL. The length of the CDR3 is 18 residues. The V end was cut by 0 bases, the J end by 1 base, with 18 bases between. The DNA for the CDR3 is TGCGCCAGCAGCCAAGACCCTGGGGGACGGGGGACCCAAGAGACCCAGTACTTC. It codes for CASSQDPGGRGTQETQYF.

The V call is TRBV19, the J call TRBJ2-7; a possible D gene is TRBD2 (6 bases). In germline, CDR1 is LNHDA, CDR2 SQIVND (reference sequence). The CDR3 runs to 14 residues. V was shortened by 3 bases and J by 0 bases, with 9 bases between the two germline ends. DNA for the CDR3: TGTGCCAGTAGTATTGGGGGGTACTCCTACGAGCAGTACTTC. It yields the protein CASSIGGYSYEQYF.

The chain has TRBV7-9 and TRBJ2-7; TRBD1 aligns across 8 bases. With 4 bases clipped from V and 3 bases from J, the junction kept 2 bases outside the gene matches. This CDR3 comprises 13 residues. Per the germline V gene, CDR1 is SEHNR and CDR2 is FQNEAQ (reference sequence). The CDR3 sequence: CASSSDRGYEQYF. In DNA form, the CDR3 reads TGTGCCAGCAGCTCAGACAGGGGCTACGAGCAGTACTTC. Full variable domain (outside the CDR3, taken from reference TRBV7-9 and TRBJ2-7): DTGVSQNPRHKITKRGQNVTFRCDPISEHNRLYWYRQTLGQGPEFLTYFQNEAQLEKSRLLSDRFSAERPKGSFSTLEIQRTEQGDSAMYLCASSSDRGYEQYFGPGTRLTVT.

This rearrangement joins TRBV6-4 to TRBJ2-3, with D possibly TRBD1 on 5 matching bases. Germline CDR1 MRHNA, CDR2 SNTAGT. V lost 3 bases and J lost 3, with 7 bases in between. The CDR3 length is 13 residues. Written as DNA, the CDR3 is TGTGCCAGCAGTGAGCAGGGAACAGATACGCAGTATTTT. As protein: CASSEQGTDTQYF.

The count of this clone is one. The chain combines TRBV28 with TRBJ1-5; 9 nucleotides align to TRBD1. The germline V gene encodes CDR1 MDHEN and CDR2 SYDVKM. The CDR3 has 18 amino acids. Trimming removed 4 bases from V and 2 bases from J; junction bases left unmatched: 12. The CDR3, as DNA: TGTGCCAGCAGTTCTAAAACGGACAGGGGCAGGGGCAATCAGCCCCAGCATTTT. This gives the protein CASSSKTDRGRGNQPQHF.

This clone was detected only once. CDR3 in DNA: TGTGCCAGCAGTTCCACTAGCGGGGGGGCAGATACGCAGTATTTT. It specifies CASSSTSGGADTQYF. The V call is TRBV6-4, the J call TRBJ2-3, with TRBD2 matching over 13 bases. The CDR3 runs 15 residues. V lost 5 bases and J lost 4; bases outside the gene matches: 3. CDR1 and CDR2 (germline): MRHNA, SNTAGT.

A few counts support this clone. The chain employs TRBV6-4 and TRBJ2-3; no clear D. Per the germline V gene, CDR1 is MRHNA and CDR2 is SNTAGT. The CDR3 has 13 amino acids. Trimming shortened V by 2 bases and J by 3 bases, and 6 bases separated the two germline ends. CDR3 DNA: TGTGCCAGCAGTGACACAGCTACAGATACGCAGTATTTT. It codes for CASSDTATDTQYF.

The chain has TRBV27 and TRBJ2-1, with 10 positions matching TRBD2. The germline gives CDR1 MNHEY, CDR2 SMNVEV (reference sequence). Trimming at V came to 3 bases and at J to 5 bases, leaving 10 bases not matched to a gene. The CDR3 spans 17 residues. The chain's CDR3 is CASSFVPSGGFDNEQFF. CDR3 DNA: TGTGCCAGCAGTTTTGTTCCTAGCGGGGGTTTCGACAATGAGCAGTTCTTC.

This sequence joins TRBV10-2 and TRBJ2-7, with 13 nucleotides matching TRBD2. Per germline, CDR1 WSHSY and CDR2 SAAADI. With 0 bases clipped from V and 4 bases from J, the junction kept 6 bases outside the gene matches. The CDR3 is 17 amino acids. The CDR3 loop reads CASSESILTSGGYEQYF. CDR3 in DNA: TGCGCCAGCAGTGAGTCGATCTTGACTAGCGGGGGGTACGAGCAGTACTTC.

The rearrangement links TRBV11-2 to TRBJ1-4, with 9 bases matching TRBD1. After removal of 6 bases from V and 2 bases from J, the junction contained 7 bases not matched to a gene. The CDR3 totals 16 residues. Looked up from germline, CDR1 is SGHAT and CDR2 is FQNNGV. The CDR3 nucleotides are TGTGCCAGCAGTTTCGGACAGGGGATCACTAATGAAAAACTGTTTTTT. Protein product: CASSFGQGITNEKLFF.

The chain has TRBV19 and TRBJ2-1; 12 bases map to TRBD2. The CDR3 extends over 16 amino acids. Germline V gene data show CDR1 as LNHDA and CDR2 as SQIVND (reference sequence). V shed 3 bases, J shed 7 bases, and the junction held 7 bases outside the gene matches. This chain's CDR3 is CASSISSGGAGNEQFF. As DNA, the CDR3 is TGTGCCAGTAGTATTTCTAGCGGGGGGGCTGGGAATGAGCAGTTCTTC.

The CDR3 spells CASSWDLYSYEQYF. The CDR3 nucleotides read TGTGCCAGCAGCTGGGACTTATACTCCTACGAGCAGTACTTC. This chain uses TRBV5-5 with TRBJ2-7; a weak D match, TRBD2 (6 bases). With 3 bases removed from V and 0 bases from J, the gap between germline ends came to 10 bases. This CDR3 spans 14 amino acids. The germline V gene has CDR1 SGHKS and CDR2 YYEKEE (reference sequence).

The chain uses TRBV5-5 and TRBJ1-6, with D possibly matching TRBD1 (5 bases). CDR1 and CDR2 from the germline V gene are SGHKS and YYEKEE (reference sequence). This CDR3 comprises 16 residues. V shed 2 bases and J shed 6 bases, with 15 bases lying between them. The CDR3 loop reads CASSFGHSLLNSPLHF. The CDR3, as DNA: TGTGCCAGCAGCTTTGGACATTCGTTGCTTAATTCACCCCTCCACTTT.

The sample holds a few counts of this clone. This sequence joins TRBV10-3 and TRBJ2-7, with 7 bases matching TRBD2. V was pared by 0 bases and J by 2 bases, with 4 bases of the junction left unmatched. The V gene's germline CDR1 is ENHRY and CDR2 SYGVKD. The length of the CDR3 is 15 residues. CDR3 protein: CAISESTGGTYEQYF. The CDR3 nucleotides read TGTGCCATCAGTGAGTCGACGGGGGGAACCTACGAGCAGTACTTC.